A selection of T cell receptor beta chains follows, all from one sample in a study of blood T cell repertoires in COVID-19. This table comes from immunoSEQ multiplex PCR, and its TCRdb copy is limited to in-frame clones, with some not included. This sample has around 100,000 clones, with roughly nine tenths found just once. Input material: peripheral blood. The receptor source for this set is a man aged 45-65 years with active COVID-19. Both conserved end residues are trimmed from each CDR3. The D gene is left open where the match is weak. The size field is filled for only some rows; it gives once, few, many or a size class.

.,.,TRBV7-2,TRBJ2-1,ASSPWGHLNEQF
.,TRBD1,TRBV5-1,TRBJ1-6,ASSSGQGGSPLH
once,TRBD1,TRBV6-6,TRBJ1-5,ASSAAGQGRSQPQH
.,TRBD2,TRBV5-4,TRBJ2-3,ASSRSGGAGDTQY
.,TRBD2,TRBV20-1,TRBJ2-1,SASPMDRGSDEQF
.,.,TRBV12-3/TRBV12-4,TRBJ2-4,ASSLTGKNIQY
.,TRBD1,TRBV5-1,TRBJ2-7,ASSLGGQGREQY
once,TRBD2,TRBV18,TRBJ2-7,ASSPALGTSGGAALYEQY
.,TRBD2,TRBV7-9,TRBJ2-7,ASSSGLETYEQY
.,.,TRBV12-3/TRBV12-4,TRBJ1-5,ASSPRHQPQH
.,.,TRBV2,TRBJ2-3,ASSGPPRSRSTDTQY
.,TRBD1,TRBV6-5,TRBJ1-4,ASSRTGIDEKLF
.,.,TRBV11-2,TRBJ1-1,ASSLNRDYTEAF
.,TRBD1,TRBV27,TRBJ2-5,ASSRQGRETQY
.,.,TRBV4-1,TRBJ2-7,ASSQNLGRDYEQY
.,TRBD1,TRBV6-6,TRBJ1-5,ASRLQGGRPQH
.,TRBD1,TRBV27,TRBJ2-7,ASSLGQGGYEQY
.,TRBD1,TRBV14,TRBJ2-3,ASSPSQDRGHTQY
.,TRBD1,TRBV5-5,TRBJ2-4,ASSWDTGGANIQY
.,TRBD2,TRBV3-1/TRBV3-2,TRBJ2-2,ASSGLAGGPSGELF
.,.,TRBV12-3/TRBV12-4,TRBJ2-5,ASSLISMETQY
.,.,TRBV4-1,TRBJ1-5,ASSQDPTSRGAGQPQH
.,.,TRBV5-1,TRBJ2-1,ASSLQGGEQF
.,.,TRBV5-1,TRBJ2-5,ASSLRTAETQY
.,.,TRBV19,TRBJ1-1,ASTDPWGVMNTEAF
.,TRBD2,TRBV7-9,TRBJ2-1,ASGREGLFYNEQF
few,.,TRBV18,TRBJ2-5,ASSPVQETQY
.,TRBD1,TRBV3-1/TRBV3-2,TRBJ1-4,ASSTGTAPEKLF
.,.,TRBV21-1,TRBJ1-5,ASSRSVEQGAYSNQPQH
.,TRBD1,TRBV2,TRBJ1-1,ASSPRQGLNTEAF
.,TRBD2,TRBV5-1,TRBJ2-3,ASSPGLAGVGDTQY
.,.,TRBV19,TRBJ1-4,ASSSGAMGEKLF
.,TRBD1,TRBV7-9,TRBJ1-4,ASIQGANEKLF
.,TRBD1,TRBV19,TRBJ2-3,ASRDRPTDTQY
.,TRBD1,TRBV9,TRBJ1-6,ASSPGQGYSPLH
.,TRBD1,TRBV18,TRBJ1-4,ASSFYPGGSEKLF
.,TRBD2,TRBV2,TRBJ2-2,ASSRSGANTGELF
.,.,TRBV14,TRBJ1-6,ASSHRSSYNSPLH